This T cell receptor (beta chain) is from a study of shared clonotypes between healthy human individuals. Whole-study context: Donor ages ranged 18 to 49 years: a couple of women, a few men.

Findings and caveats of the study: Researchers sampled blood only, noting tissue repertoires likely differ.

Original processing notes: Filtering was not the same, since immunoSEQ gave junction-only sequences without quality scores. TCRdb's table, derived via immunoSEQ multiplex PCR, lists solely in-frame clones and lacks some. From that table come the V and J calls and clone size; the DNA was used to work out D and trimming. The sample includes approximately 500,000 clones, 70% to 80% of them seen just once. Details on this clone: Its antigen is currently unknown.

The donors, all of them Caucasian adults, lived in Nashville, Tennessee. The CDR3 is 16 residues long. Germline V gives CDR1 MNHEY, CDR2 SVGAGI. After removal of 1 base from V and 7 bases from J, the junction contained 8 bases not matched to a gene. The gene calls are TRBV6-5 and TRBJ2-1; 9 nucleotides agree with TRBD1. Sequencing was done on a sample of PBMCs. The sequence was obtained from a woman aged 40-49 years in good health. Some clones in this sample may be carry-over from other donors' samples. The CDR3 sequence is CASSYFRADRGNEQFF. CDR3 coding DNA: TGTGCCAGCAGTTACTTCCGAGCGGACAGGGGTAATGAGCAGTTCTTC.